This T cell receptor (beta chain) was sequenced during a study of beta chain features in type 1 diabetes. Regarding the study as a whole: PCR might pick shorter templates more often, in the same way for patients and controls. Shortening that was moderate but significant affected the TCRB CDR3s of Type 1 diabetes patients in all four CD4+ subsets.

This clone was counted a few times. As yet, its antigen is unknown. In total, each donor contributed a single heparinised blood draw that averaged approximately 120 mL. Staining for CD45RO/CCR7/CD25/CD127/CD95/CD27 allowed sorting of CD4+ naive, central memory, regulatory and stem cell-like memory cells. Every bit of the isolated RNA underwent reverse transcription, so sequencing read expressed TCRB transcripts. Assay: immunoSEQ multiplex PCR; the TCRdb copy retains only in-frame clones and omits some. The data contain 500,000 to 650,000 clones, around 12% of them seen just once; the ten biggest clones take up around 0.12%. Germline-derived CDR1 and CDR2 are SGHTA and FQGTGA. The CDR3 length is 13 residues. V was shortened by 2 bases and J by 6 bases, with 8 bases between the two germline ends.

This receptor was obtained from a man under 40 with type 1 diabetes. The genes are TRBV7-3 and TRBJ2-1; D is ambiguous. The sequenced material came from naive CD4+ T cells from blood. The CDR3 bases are TGTGCCAGCAGCTTAGCTGCCGCCAATGAGCAGTTCTTC. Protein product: CASSLAAANEQFF.